This TCR beta chain was captured by sequencing in a study of regulatory T cells in long-lasting Graves disease. Whole-study findings and limits: The study found lower TCR diversity in persistent Graves' patients than in newly diagnosed ones. Persistent disease showed a preference for TRBV28, TRBJ1-2 and TRBJ2-5.

V shed 2 bases and J shed 12 bases, with 19 bases lying between them. The CDR3 runs to 14 residues. TCR beta libraries were built with iRepertoire HTBI primers and Arm-PCR of CDR3 regions. In TCRdb, the multiplex PCR reads were re-called with MiXCR into one record per CDR3 protein. The sample has 600,000 to 850,000 distinct CDR3 sequences, approximately 29% seen once. Time point: persistent/refractory GD, antithyroid drugs over 5 years with positive TRAb. Following extraction of RNA from PBMCs, that RNA was used to make the TCR library. Patient provenance is recorded as an endocrinology department in Xi'an, China. EDTA tubes held roughly 9.9 milliliters of peripheral blood from each patient. This clonotype has more than one count but fewer than ten. Its target is unknown.

The TCR was taken from a female donor with Graves disease. The source was peripheral blood mononuclear cells (PBMCs), collected when the disease was refractory, from a patient treated with antithyroid drugs. The rearrangement uses TRBV12-3 or TRBV12-4 and TRBJ1-1, with D hard to call. The DNA for the CDR3 is TGTGCCAGCAGTTTACCCTTGGGCCGCCATAAGCCTTTCTTT. Protein sequence: CASSLPLGRHKPFF.